This T cell receptor beta chain was sequenced in a study of T cells in Graves' hyperthyroidism and ophthalmopathy. Background on the study: Upon initial diagnosis and before any treatment, peripheral blood was collected.

With respect to this clonotype: Antigen unknown.

Patients showing uncontrolled infection, other autoimmune disease, pregnancy or lactation were ineligible. Looked up from germline, CDR1 is SQVTM and CDR2 is ANQGSEA. The CDR3 runs to 12 residues. V was clipped by 2 bases and J by 8 bases, with 10 bases between them. Study outcomes and limitations: Blood also contained most expanded thyroid clonotypes above 0.001.

Regions amplified from RNA transcripts were the TCR beta CDR3 regions. The TCR CDR3 first-round RT-PCR relied on the HTBI primer set. TCRdb used MiXCR to reprocess the multiplex PCR reads, holding one entry per CDR3 protein. The sample holds 540,000 or so distinct CDR3 sequences, less than 20% seen once. This sequence joins TRBV29-1 and TRBJ2-1; TRBD2 is a possible D gene (6 bases). This receptor was taken from a woman aged 25 to 45 with Graves' hyperthyroidism. Sequencing was done on a sample of blood. Here the CDR3 reads CSVEFREYEQFF. In DNA form, the CDR3 reads TGCAGCGTTGAATTTCGGGAGTATGAGCAGTTCTTC.